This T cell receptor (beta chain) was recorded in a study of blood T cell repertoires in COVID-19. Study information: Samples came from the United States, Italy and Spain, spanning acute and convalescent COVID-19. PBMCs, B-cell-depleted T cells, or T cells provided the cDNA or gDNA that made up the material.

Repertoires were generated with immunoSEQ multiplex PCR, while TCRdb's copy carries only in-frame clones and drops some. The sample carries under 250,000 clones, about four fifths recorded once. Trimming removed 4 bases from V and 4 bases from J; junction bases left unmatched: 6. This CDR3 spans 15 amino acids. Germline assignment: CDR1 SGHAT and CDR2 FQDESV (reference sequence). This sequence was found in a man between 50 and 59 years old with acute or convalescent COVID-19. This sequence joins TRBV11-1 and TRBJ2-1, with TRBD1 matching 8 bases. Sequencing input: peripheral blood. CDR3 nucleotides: TGTGCCAGCAGCTCTACCCGGGACAGGTACAATGAGCAGTTCTTC. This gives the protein CASSSTRDRYNEQFF.